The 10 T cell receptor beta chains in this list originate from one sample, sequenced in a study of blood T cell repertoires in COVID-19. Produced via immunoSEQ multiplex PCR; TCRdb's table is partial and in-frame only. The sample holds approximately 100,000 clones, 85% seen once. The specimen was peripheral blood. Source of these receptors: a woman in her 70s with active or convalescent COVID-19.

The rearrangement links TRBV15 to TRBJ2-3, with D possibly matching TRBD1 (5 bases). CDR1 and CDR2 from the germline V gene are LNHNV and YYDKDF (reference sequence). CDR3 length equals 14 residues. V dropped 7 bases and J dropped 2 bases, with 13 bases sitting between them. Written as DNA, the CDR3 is TGTGCCACCAAACAGGACGTTAACACAGATACGCAGTATTTT. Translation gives CATKQDVNTDTQYF.

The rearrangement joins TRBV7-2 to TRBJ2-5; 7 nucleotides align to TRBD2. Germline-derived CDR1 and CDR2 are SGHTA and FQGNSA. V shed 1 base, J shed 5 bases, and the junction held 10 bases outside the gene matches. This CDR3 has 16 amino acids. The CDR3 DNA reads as TGTGCCAGCAGCTTAGTTATTGGAGCGGGAAGGGAGACCCAGTACTTC. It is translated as CASSLVIGAGRETQYF. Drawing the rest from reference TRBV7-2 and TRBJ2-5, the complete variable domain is GAGVSQSPSNKVTEKGKDVELRCDPISGHTALYWYRQSLGQGLEFLIYFQGNSAPDKSGLPSDRFSAERTGGSVSTLTIQRTQQEDSAVYLCASSLVIGAGRETQYFGPGTRLLVL.

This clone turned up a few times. CDR3 residues: CASSLGTGVDGYTF. The CDR3 DNA follows: TGTGCCAGCAGCTTAGGGACAGGAGTTGATGGCTACACCTTC. The chain joins TRBV7-9 to TRBJ1-2; 7 nucleotides match TRBD1. The germline V gene has CDR1 SEHNR and CDR2 FQNEAQ (reference sequence). Trimming took 1 base from V and 6 from J; bases not matched to a gene: 5. The CDR3 totals 14 residues.

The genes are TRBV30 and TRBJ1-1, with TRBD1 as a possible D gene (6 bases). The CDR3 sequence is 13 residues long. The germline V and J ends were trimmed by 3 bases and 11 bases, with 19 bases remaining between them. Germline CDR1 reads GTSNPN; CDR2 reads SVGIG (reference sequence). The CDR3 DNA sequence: TGTGCCTGGAGGGGGCACGCACAGGGTTTGGCTTTCTTT. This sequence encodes CAWRGHAQGLAFF.

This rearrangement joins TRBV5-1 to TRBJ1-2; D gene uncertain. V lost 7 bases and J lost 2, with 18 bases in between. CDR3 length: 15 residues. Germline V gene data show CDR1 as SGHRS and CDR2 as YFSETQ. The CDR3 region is CASSVDNRENYGYTF. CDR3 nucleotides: TGCGCCAGCTCCGTCGATAACCGGGAAAACTATGGCTACACCTTC.

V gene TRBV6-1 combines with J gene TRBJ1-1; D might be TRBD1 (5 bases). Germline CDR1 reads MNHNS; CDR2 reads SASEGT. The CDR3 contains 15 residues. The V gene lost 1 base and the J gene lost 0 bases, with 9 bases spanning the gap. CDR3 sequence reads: CASSEVGGVNTEAFF. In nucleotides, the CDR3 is TGTGCCAGCAGTGAAGTCGGGGGGGTGAACACTGAAGCTTTCTTT.

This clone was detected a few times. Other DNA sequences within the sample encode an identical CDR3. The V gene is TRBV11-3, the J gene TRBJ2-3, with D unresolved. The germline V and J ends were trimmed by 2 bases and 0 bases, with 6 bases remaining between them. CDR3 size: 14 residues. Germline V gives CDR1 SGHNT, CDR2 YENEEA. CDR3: CASSLTTSTDTQYF. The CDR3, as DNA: TGTGCCAGCAGCTTAACCACTAGCACAGATACGCAGTATTTT.

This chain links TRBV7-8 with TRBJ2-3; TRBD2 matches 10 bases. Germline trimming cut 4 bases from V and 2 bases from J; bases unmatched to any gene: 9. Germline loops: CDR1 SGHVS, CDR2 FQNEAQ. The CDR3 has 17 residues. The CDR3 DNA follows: TGTGCCAGCAGCTACCCAGCTAGCGGGGGATTCACAGATACGCAGTATTTT. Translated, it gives CASSYPASGGFTDTQYF.

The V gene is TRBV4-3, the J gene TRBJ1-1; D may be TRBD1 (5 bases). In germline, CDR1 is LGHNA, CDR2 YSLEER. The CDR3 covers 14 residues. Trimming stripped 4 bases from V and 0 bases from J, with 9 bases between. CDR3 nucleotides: TGCGCCAGCAGCCCCGGACACTTGAACACTGAAGCTTTCTTT. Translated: CASSPGHLNTEAFF.

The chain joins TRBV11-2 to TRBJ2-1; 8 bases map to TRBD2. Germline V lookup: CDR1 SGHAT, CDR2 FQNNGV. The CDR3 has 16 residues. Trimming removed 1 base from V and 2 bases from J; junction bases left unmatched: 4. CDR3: CASSLAGGPAYNEQFF. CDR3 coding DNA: TGTGCCAGCAGCTTAGCGGGGGGGCCTGCCTACAATGAGCAGTTCTTC.